This TCR beta chain was captured by sequencing in a study of blood T cell repertoires in COVID-19. Trimming shortened V by 5 bases and J by 4 bases, and 11 bases separated the two germline ends. The CDR3 covers 13 residues. Per germline, CDR1 SNHLY and CDR2 FYNNEI. Clones were sequenced by immunoSEQ multiplex PCR, and TCRdb holds only the in-frame ones, with some missing. This table holds approximately 120,000 clones, around 79% found once. This receptor was taken from an elderly man with acute or convalescent COVID-19. The rearrangement uses TRBV2 and TRBJ1-2, with a tentative D call TRBD1 (6 bases). Sequenced material: peripheral blood. CDR3 amino acids: CASSQTGLYGYTF. CDR3 coding DNA: TGTGCCAGCAGTCAAACAGGGCTCTATGGCTACACCTTC.